This T cell receptor (beta chain) was recovered during a study of vaccination effects on CD4 cells after COVID-19 (dated by TCRdb to 2021 to 2024). At the level of the whole study: Participants received two doses of either the BNT162b2 or the mRNA-1273 mRNA SARS-CoV-2 vaccine. The Oncomine TCR Beta short-read assay on an Illumina iSeq 100 was used to sequence cultures from other donors in the study. The full study included 10 COVID-19 convalescent patients and a few SARS-CoV-2-naive healthy vaccine recipients. The study compared SARS-CoV-2 spike-specific CD4+ TCR repertoires before and after mRNA vaccination in COVID-19 convalescent patients and infection-naive vaccine recipients. On the study overall, not on this receptor specifically: Limitations of the study were the small number of convalescent patients and the absence of early post-infection timepoints. At late post-vaccination timepoints, both infection-induced and vaccine-induced clones showed marked clonal contraction, consistent with waning T cell responses. Among healthy vaccine recipients, nearly all vaccine-induced clones were SARS-CoV-2 mono-reactive, and just 1 of 255 was cross-reactive with common cold coronaviruses.

In the ViraFEST assay, PBMC were stimulated with viral peptide pools, and antigen-specific CD4+ T cell clonotypes were then identified by expansion using TCR sequencing. After 10 to 11 days of culture, CD4+ T cells were isolated with the EasySep CD4+ T cell isolation kit. The absence of prior SARS-CoV-2 infection in healthy vaccine recipients was confirmed by negative nucleocapsid antibodies before and after vaccination. About 2 million PBMC per well were cultured in IMDM with roughly 5% human AB serum, roughly 10 IU/ml IL-2 and gentamicin, plus 10 ug/ml peptides. Half of the culture medium was replaced with fresh IL-2-containing medium on days 3 and 7. Unless noted otherwise, every peptide stimulation condition was cultured in triplicate wells. Using Ficoll-Paque Plus gradient centrifugation, PBMC were separated from whole blood and then either used fresh or cryopreserved at -140C. The overlapping peptide pools covered the spike proteins of SARS-CoV-2 and of the common cold coronaviruses HCoV-NL63, HCoV-OC43 and HCoV-229E. Genomic DNA was extracted from cultured CD4+ T cells with the QIAamp micro DNA kit.

Library preparation used the immunoSEQ multiplex PCR assay. DNA from the cultured and isolated CD4+ T cells underwent TCR beta CDR3 sequencing. The published analysis was carried out like this. Non-productive TCR sequences were discarded, and reads were trimmed to the CDR3 region, with only CDR3s of 7 or more amino acids retained. Antigen-specific clonotypes were identified using the MANAFEST web app by comparison of expansion in peptide wells against reference cultures. To be called positive, a clone needed expansion at FDR<0.05 compared with the reference and with all other wells, an odds ratio greater than 5, and a frequency greater than 0.1% in two replicate wells. Clonotypes significantly expanded in SARS-CoV-2 spike wells and in at least one common cold coronavirus spike condition were defined as cross-reactive. CDR3 similarity was assessed by Levenshtein distance with the stringdist R package, and unrooted trees were built with ape in R 3.6.1. In TCRdb, the immuneACCESS table is reduced to in-frame sequences with V and J assigned. These tables do not hold every clone; where another copy was compared, an unresolved V gene accounts for under half, and the others remain unexplained. Clonal size and the V and J genes are those of that table, whereas D and trimming came from the DNA. The sample table lists over 50,000 clones, roughly 79% of them with a count of one. The ten top clones hold roughly 2.4% of the sample.

The CDR3, cysteine through phenylalanine, is 12 amino acids long. Of the read, only the CDR3 DNA is kept; its 36 bases are in frame from base 1. The junction carries 2 bases between V and J, which are trimmed by 4 bases and 0 bases respectively. To note about this clone: Its recognized antigen is unknown. Base qualities are not recorded, but no much larger clone differs from it by a single base.

This material consisted of CD4+ T cells from PBMCs cultured with HCoV-229E spike peptides, taken before COVID-19 vaccination. According to the study, the label for this sample's cell subset or site signals: HCoV-229E spike overlapping peptide pool stimulation. The chain couples TRBV12-3 or TRBV12-4 to TRBJ2-3; the D gene cannot be named for sure. The sequence was obtained from a human donor who received a COVID-19 vaccine. The CDR3 protein is CASSYSTDTQYF. The DNA sequence is TGTGCCAGCAGTTATAGCACAGATACGCAGTATTTT.